This TCR beta chain originates from a study of T cells in Graves' hyperthyroidism and ophthalmopathy. This clonotype has at least ten counts. Researchers took RNA transcripts and amplified the TCR beta CDR3 regions from them. The study used the HTBI primer set for a first-round RT-PCR of the TCR CDR3. TCRdb fed the multiplex PCR reads into MiXCR, producing one record per CDR3 protein. The sample yields some 570,000 distinct CDR3 sequences, more than 15% seen once. Trimming pared 3 bases from V and 4 bases from J, leaving 28 bases between. Germline CDR1 MNHEY, CDR2 SMNVEV (reference sequence). The CDR3 spans 19 residues. Duration under 3 months, a NOSPECS grade of at least 4, and a Clinical Activity Score of at least 3 characterized the ophthalmopathy patients.

Input material: blood. V usage is TRBV27 and J usage is TRBJ2-7; D gene unclear. The sequence came from a woman aged 18-30 years with Graves' ophthalmopathy. CDR3 residues: CASSFPLVAAFECPYEQYF. In nucleotides, the CDR3 is TGTGCCAGCAGTTTCCCCCTAGTTGCAGCCTTCGAATGCCCTTACGAGCAGTACTTC.